This T cell receptor beta chain was found in a study of technical replicates of blood from a handful of donors. In germline, CDR1 is MDHEN, CDR2 SYDVKM. The V gene lost 5 bases and the J gene lost 1 base, with 9 bases spanning the gap. The CDR3 contains 13 residues. Method: immunoSEQ multiplex PCR; TCRdb's copy keeps in-frame clones and lacks some. The sample lists approximately 94,000 clones, approximately 95% seen once, with approximately 0.35% in the top ten. Material: T cells isolated from PBMCs. The V and J genes are TRBV28 and TRBJ2-7, with D hard to call. The receptor's source is a human donor in good health. The CDR3: CASSPGYSYEQYF. CDR3 in DNA: TGTGCCAGCAGTCCAGGTTATTCCTACGAGCAGTACTTC.